The entry that follows covers one T cell receptor (beta chain) sequence. Its antigen is undetermined. This sample is part of a study of cytomegalovirus exposure and HLA in healthy donors. Whole-study findings and limits: Indistinguishability led to the exclusion of some V segments, TRBV6-2 and TRBV6-3 included. For presence/absence analyses, sequencing depth was assumed to be roughly uniform across donors.

V shed 7 bases and J shed 7 bases, with 14 bases lying between them. Looked up from germline, CDR1 is LNHDA and CDR2 is SQIVND (reference sequence). This CDR3 has 13 amino acids. The PCR made use of 60 Vbeta and 13 Jbeta primers. Clones were read by immunoSEQ multiplex PCR, and TCRdb kept only the in-frame ones, dropping some. The sample has some 71,000 clones, 65% to 75% seen once. The rearrangement joins TRBV19 to TRBJ1-5; the D gene is possibly TRBD1 (6 bases). What was sequenced was PBMCs. The TCR originated in a man in his forties or fifties in good health and CMV-seropositive. The CDR3 loop is CASKSGGDQPQHF. DNA for the CDR3: TGTGCCAGTAAATCGGGGGGCGACCAGCCCCAGCATTTT.